This T cell receptor (beta chain) was obtained from a study of response to subunit inactivated influenza vaccine. Regarding the study as a whole: Authors suggested few new T cells are recruited by each seasonal influenza vaccination.

MiXCR, applied by TCRdb to the RT-PCR reads, yields one record per CDR3 protein. Among about 650,000 distinct CDR3 sequences listed, 15% to 19% were seen once. A remark on this clonotype: Its matching antigen is unknown.

Germline CDR1 LGHNA, CDR2 YSLEER. After removal of 4 bases from V and 2 bases from J, the junction contained 1 base not matched to a gene. The CDR3 has 14 amino acids. Sequences were derived from PBMCs from blood, sampled 11 to 12 days after vaccination. The V call is TRBV4-3, the J call TRBJ1-2, with TRBD1 identical over 10 bases. This receptor was obtained from a man aged 50 to 59 who received an inactivated influenza vaccine. Written as DNA, the CDR3 is TGCGCCAGCAGCCGGGGACAGGGGAACTATGGCTACACCTTC. Its translation is CASSRGQGNYGYTF.